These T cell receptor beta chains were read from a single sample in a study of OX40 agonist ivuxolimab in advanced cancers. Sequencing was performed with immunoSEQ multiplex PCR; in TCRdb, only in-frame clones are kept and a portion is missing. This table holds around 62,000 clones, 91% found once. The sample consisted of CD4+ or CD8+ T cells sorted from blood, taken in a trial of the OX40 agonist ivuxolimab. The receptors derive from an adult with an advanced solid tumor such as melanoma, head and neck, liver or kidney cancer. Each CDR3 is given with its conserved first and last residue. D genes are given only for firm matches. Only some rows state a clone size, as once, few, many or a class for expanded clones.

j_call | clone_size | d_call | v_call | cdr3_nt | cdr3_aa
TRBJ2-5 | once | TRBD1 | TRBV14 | TGTGCCAGCAGCCAAGGCCGGGACAGAAAATTCGGGACACAAGAGACCCAGTACTTC | CASSQGRDRKFGTQETQYF
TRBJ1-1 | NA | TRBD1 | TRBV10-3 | TGTGCCATCACCCCTGGGACAGGTCAGAACACTGAAGCTTTCTTT | CAITPGTGQNTEAFF
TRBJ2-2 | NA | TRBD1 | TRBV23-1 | TGCGCCCTGGGGGACAGGGGCACCGGGGAGCTGTTTTTT | CALGDRGTGELFF
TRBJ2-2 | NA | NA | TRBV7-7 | TGTGCTAGCAGCCCAACGATTCTTAAGGTTAACACCGGGGAGCTGTTTTTT | CASSPTILKVNTGELFF
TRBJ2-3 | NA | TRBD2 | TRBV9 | TGTGCCAGCAGCGCTGCGGGAGGGTGGACAGATACGCAGTATTTT | CASSAAGGWTDTQYF
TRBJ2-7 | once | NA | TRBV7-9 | TGTGCCAGCAGGGAGACGGGACCGAATATTTACGAGCAGTACTTC | CASRETGPNIYEQYF
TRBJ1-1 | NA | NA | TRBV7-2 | TGTGCCAGCAGCTTAGGATGGGAGAACACTGAAGCTTTCTTT | CASSLGWENTEAFF
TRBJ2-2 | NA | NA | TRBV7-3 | TGTGCCAGCAGCTACGGACTGAATACCGGCCGGGAGCTGTTTTTT | CASSYGLNTGRELFF
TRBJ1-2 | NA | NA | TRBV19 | TGTGCCACCACACCCGGTCAGATTGGGATTGGTGATGGCTACACCTTC | CATTPGQIGIGDGYTF
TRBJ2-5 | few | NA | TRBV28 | TGTGCCAGCAGTTTGAGAAAAGAGACCCAGTACTTC | CASSLRKETQYF
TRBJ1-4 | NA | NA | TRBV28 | TGTGCCAGCAGTTTACCGGGGGGGAATGAAAAACTGTTTTTT | CASSLPGGNEKLFF
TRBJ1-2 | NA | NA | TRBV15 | TGTGCCACCAGCAGAGTGGAGTTTGTTGGGGGCTACACCTTC | CATSRVEFVGGYTF
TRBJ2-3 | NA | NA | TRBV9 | TGTGCCAGCAGCGTAGATCCGGGAAGCGCAGATACGCAGTATTTT | CASSVDPGSADTQYF
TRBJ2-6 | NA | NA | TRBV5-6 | TGTGCCAGCAGCCCGACGGCCAGGGGAGCTGGGGCCAACGTCCTGACTTTC | CASSPTARGAGANVLTF
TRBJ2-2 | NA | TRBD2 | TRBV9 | TGTGCCAGCAGCCTTCACGGGAGGGCCGAGGAGCTGTTTTTT | CASSLHGRAEELFF
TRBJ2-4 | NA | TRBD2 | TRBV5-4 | TGTGCCAGCAGCTTTGGACTAGCGGGAGCTGGGGCCAAAAACATTCAGTACTTC | CASSFGLAGAGAKNIQYF
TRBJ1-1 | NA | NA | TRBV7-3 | TGTGCCAGCAGCTTACGCCTGAACACTGAAGCTTTCTTT | CASSLRLNTEAFF
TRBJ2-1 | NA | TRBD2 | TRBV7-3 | TGTGCCAGCAGCTTGGGTAGCGGGAGGGCCAGGGAGCAGTTCTTC | CASSLGSGRAREQFF
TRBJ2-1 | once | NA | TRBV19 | TGTGCCAGTGCTCCGGACCAGAGTGATGAGCAGTTCTTC | CASAPDQSDEQFF
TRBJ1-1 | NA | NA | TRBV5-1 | TGCGCCAGCAGCTTAGGGGTCCTGAACACTGAAGCTTTCTTT | CASSLGVLNTEAFF
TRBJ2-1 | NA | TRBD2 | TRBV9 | TGTGCCAGCAGCGTAGGAGCGGGAGGGCCGCGGGAGCAGTTCTTC | CASSVGAGGPREQFF
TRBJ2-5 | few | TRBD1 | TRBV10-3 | TGTGCCATCAGTGGACAGGGGGCGCCGGAGACCCAGTACTTC | CAISGQGAPETQYF
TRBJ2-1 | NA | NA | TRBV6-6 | TGTGCCAGCAGCTTCCGGGAGCAGTTCTTC | CASSFREQFF
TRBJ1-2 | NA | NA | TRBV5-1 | TGCGCCAGCAGCTTGGCCGACCGTTATGGCTACACCTTC | CASSLADRYGYTF
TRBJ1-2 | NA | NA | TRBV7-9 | TGTGCCAGCAGCTTATACCCCGGGAAAGGTTATGGCTACACCTTC | CASSLYPGKGYGYTF
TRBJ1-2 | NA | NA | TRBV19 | TGTGCCAGTCGACAAATTTCTGGCTACACCTTC | CASRQISGYTF
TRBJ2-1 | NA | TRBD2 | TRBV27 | TGTGCCAGCATGGGGACTAGCGGGAGGAATGAGCAGTTCTTC | CASMGTSGRNEQFF
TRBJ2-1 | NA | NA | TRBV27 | TGTGCCAGCTTAAGTTGGCCGAGGGCGAATGAGCAGTTCTTC | CASLSWPRANEQFF
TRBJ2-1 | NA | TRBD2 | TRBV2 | TGTGCCAGCAGTGTGCGGGGGTTCTCCTACAATGAGCAGTTCTTC | CASSVRGFSYNEQFF
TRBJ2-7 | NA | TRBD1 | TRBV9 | TGTGCCAGCAGCCCCCGGGACAGGGTAATCTCCGAGCAGTACTTC | CASSPRDRVISEQYF
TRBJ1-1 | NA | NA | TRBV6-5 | TGTGCCAGCAACATGAGAAGTAGGAACACTGAAGCTTTCTTT | CASNMRSRNTEAFF
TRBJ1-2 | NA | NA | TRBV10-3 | TGTGCCATCAATGGGGGGCTTAACTATGGCTACACCTTC | CAINGGLNYGYTF
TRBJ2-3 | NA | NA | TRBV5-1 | TGCGCCAGCAGCTTGAAATCAGGTCACACAGATACGCAGTATTTT | CASSLKSGHTDTQYF
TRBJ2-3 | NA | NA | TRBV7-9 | TGTGCCAGCAGCTCAAGATCCTTCACAGATACGCAGTATTTT | CASSSRSFTDTQYF
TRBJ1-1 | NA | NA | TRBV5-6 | TGTGCCAGCAGCTTGACCGGACGGTCTGAAGCTTTCTTT | CASSLTGRSEAFF
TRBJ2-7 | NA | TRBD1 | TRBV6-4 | TGTGCCAGCAGGTTCGGGGGGACAGGGTGTATACCCTACGAGCAGTACTTC | CASRFGGTGCIPYEQYF
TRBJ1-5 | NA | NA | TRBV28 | TGTGCCAGCAGTTTCCGGGGAGAATATCAGCCCCAGCATTTT | CASSFRGEYQPQHF